This T cell receptor beta chain originates from a study of CD8 T cells in ankylosing spondylitis. Study-wide points: The study identified a TCR beta motif of fewer than 10 highly homologous variants that appeared characteristic of ankylosing spondylitis blood.

This clonotype was counted a few times. Its antigen is unknown. This CDR3 has 15 amino acids. Trimming cost V 7 bases and J 8 bases; bases outside gene matches: 11. Scientists made TCR beta libraries using quantitative 5'-RACE with molecular barcodes. From the 5' RACE reads, TCRdb called clonotypes with MiXCR, one entry per CDR3 protein. The data contain 150,000 or so distinct CDR3 sequences, roughly 30% of them seen just once; the ten biggest clones take up around 6.2%. V gene TRBV12-3 or TRBV12-4 combines with J gene TRBJ1-4; 9 bases agree with TRBD1. Sequenced: synovial fluid, either unsorted or a sorted T cell fraction (not recorded which). This TCR was recovered from a male donor with ankylosing spondylitis. The CDR3 region is CASTTPTGGGEKLFF. The CDR3, as DNA: TGTGCCAGCACCACCCCGACAGGGGGAGGCGAAAAACTGTTTTTT.